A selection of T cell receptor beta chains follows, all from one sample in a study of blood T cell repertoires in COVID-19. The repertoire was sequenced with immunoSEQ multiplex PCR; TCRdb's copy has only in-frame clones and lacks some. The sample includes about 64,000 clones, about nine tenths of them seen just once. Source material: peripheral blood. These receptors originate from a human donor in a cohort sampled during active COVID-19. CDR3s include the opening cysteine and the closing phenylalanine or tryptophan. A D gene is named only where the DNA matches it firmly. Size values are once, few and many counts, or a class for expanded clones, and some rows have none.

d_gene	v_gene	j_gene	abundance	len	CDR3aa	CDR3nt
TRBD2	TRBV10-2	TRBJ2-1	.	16	CASSESIGLAGVEQFF	TGCGCCAGCAGTGAGTCGATAGGTCTAGCGGGAGTAGAGCAGTTCTTC
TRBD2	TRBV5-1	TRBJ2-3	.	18	CASSASGLAGVVTDTQYF	TGCGCCAGCAGCGCCTCCGGACTAGCGGGAGTGGTCACAGATACGCAGTATTTT
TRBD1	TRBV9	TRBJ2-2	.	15	CASSGDRPNTGELFF	TGTGCCAGCAGCGGGGACAGGCCGAACACCGGGGAGCTGTTTTTT
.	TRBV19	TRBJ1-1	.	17	CASKISARDQKNTEAFF	TGTGCCAGTAAAATAAGCGCCCGAGACCAAAAGAACACTGAAGCTTTCTTT
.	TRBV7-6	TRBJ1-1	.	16	CASSLGGQGILLEAFF	TGTGCCAGCAGCTTAGGAGGGCAGGGGATATTGCTTGAAGCTTTCTTT
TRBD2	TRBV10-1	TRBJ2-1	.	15	CASSESTSGLMRQFF	TGCGCCAGCAGTGAGTCAACTAGCGGTCTCATGAGACAGTTCTTC
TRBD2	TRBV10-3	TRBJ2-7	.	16	CAISDRLAGHLSEQYF	TGTGCCATCAGTGACCGACTAGCGGGGCACCTCAGCGAGCAGTACTTC
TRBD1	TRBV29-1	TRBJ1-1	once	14	CSVTPGQGGTEAFF	TGCAGCGTTACCCCTGGACAGGGGGGCACTGAAGCTTTCTTT
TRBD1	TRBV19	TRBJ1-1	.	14	CASSISTGGTEAFF	TGTGCCAGTAGTATAAGTACAGGGGGCACTGAAGCTTTCTTT
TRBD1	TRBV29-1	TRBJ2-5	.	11	CSADREETQYF	TGCAGCGCCGACAGGGAAGAGACCCAGTACTTC
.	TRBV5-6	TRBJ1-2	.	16	CASSLEFGGLDYGYTF	TGTGCCAGCAGCTTGGAATTCGGGGGGCTGGACTATGGCTACACCTTC
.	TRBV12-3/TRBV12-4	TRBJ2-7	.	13	CASSFGTDYEQYF	TGTGCCAGCAGTTTCGGTACTGACTACGAGCAGTACTTC
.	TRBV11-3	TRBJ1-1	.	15	CASSPSEGPNTEAFF	TGTGCCAGCAGCCCCTCGGAGGGCCCGAACACTGAAGCTTTCTTT
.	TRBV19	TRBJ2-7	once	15	CASSIGASRTCEQYF	TGTGCCAGTAGTATAGGGGCTAGCCGAACCTGCGAGCAGTACTTC
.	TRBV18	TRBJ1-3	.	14	CASSPPSTGNTIYF	TGTGCCAGCTCACCCCCCTCTACTGGAAACACCATATATTTT
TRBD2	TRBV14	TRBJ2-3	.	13	CASRRLAGVTQYF	TGTGCCAGCAGGCGCCTAGCGGGAGTTACGCAGTATTTT
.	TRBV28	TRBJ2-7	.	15	CASSLQTGATYEQYF	TGTGCCAGCAGTTTACAGACAGGAGCCACCTACGAGCAGTACTTC
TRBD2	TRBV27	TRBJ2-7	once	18	CASSFSGSLSLGSGEQYF	TGTGCCAGCAGTTTCAGCGGGAGCCTCAGCCTGGGGTCTGGCGAGCAGTACTTC
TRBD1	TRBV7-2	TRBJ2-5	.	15	CASSLGGTGRKTQYF	TGTGCCAGCAGCTTAGGAGGGACAGGGAGAAAGACCCAGTACTTC
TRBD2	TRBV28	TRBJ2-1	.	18	CASSPTPGTGGRRNEQFF	TGTGCCAGCAGTCCCACCCCCGGGACTGGCGGGAGGAGGAATGAGCAGTTCTTC
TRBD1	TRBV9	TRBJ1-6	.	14	CASSQWDRGSPLHF	TGTGCCAGCAGCCAGTGGGACAGGGGTTCACCCCTCCACTTT
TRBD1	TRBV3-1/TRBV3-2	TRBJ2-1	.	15	CASSQGTGVNNEQFF	TGTGCCAGCAGCCAAGGGACAGGGGTTAACAATGAGCAGTTCTTC
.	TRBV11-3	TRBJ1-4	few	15	CASSSKGQRREKLFF	TGTGCCAGCAGCTCCAAGGGCCAGAGGAGGGAAAAACTGTTTTTT
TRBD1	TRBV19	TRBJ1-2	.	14	CASTSTGGLYGYTF	TGTGCCAGTACCTCGACAGGGGGCCTCTATGGCTACACCTTC
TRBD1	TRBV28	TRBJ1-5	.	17	CASSSRRQGKRYQPQHF	TGTGCCAGCAGCTCACGACGACAGGGAAAAAGATATCAGCCCCAGCATTTT
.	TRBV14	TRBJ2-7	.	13	CASSIHGSYEQYF	TGTGCCAGCAGCATACACGGGTCCTACGAGCAGTACTTC
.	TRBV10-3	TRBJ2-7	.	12	CAISERGQVQYF	TGTGCCATCAGTGAGCGAGGGCAGGTGCAGTACTTC
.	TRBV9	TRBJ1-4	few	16	CASSVSGTFGKEKLFF	TGTGCCAGCAGCGTATCTGGGACTTTCGGGAAGGAAAAACTGTTTTTT
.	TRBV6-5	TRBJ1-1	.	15	CASSLSRGMNTEAFF	TGTGCCAGCAGTTTATCCCGAGGAATGAACACTGAAGCTTTCTTT
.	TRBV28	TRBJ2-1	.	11	CASSPLDEQFF	TGTGCCAGCAGCCCCCTAGATGAGCAGTTCTTC
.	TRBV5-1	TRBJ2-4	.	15	CASNWGEGRKDIQYF	TGCGCCAGCAATTGGGGGGAAGGGAGGAAAGACATTCAGTACTTC
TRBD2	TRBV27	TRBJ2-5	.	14	CASSFRVRGETQYF	TGTGCCAGCTCCTTCCGGGTGCGGGGGGAGACCCAGTACTTC
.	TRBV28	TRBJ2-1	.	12	CASCTAYNEQFF	TGTGCCAGCTGTACTGCTTACAATGAGCAGTTCTTC
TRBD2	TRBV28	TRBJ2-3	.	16	CASSPGLAASTDTQYF	TGTGCCAGCAGCCCCGGACTAGCGGCAAGCACAGATACGCAGTATTTT
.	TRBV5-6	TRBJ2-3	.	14	CASSWTALGDTQYF	TGTGCCAGCAGCTGGACAGCGTTGGGAGATACGCAGTATTTT
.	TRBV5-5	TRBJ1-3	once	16	CASSRENPLSGNTIYF	TGTGCCAGCAGCAGGGAGAACCCCCTCTCTGGAAACACCATATATTTT
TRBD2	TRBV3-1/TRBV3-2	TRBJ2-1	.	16	CASRDWGGSSYNEQFF	TGTGCCAGCAGGGATTGGGGAGGGAGCTCCTACAATGAGCAGTTCTTC
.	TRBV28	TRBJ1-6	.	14	CASTQRTGYRPLHF	TGTGCCAGCACCCAAAGGACTGGATATAGGCCCCTCCACTTT
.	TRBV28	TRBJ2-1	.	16	CASRLPGLSSYNEQFF	TGTGCCAGCAGGCTTCCGGGACTCAGCTCCTACAATGAGCAGTTCTTC
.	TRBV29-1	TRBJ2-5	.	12	CSVAPSQETQYF	TGCAGCGTTGCCCCCTCCCAAGAGACCCAGTACTTC
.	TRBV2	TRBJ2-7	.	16	CASSPADSLTPYEQYF	TGTGCCAGCAGTCCCGCCGACTCACTCACTCCCTACGAGCAGTACTTC